This TCR beta chain was obtained from a study of T-cell reconstitution after alpha-beta-depleted transplantation in children. Findings and caveats of the study: By about two months after transplant, alpha-beta T cells reportedly arose from several hundred graft clones that had expanded.

Concerning this clonotype: Its matching antigen is unknown.

The TCRbeta library was prepared with unique molecular identifiers. Via MiXCR, TCRdb re-called the PCR reads, giving one row per CDR3 protein. The sample has around 450,000 distinct CDR3 sequences, 43% seen once. V lost 5 bases and J lost 5; bases outside the gene matches: 12. Looked up from germline, CDR1 is DFQATT and CDR2 is SNEGSKA (reference sequence). The CDR3 extends over 15 amino acids. This TCR was recovered from a girl aged 2 to 9 with aplastic anemia, due to receive a stem cell transplant. The chain joins TRBV20-1 to TRBJ2-7; 10 bases are shared with TRBD1. The sample in question was PBMCs, obtained before TCRalphabeta/CD19-depleted stem cell transplant. The CDR3 here is CSAPPWDRGKNEQYF. CDR3 nucleotide sequence: TGCAGTGCTCCCCCGTGGGACAGGGGCAAGAACGAGCAGTACTTC.